One T cell receptor beta chain is described in this entry. Antigen: not known. The TCR beta cDNA came from 5'RACE template switching with UMIs. TCRdb re-called the 5' RACE reads and shows each CDR3 protein once, DNA omitted. Found here are around 550,000 distinct CDR3 sequences; the top ten clones hold roughly 3.5%. The entry originates in a study of T cells expressing NK-cell markers. General study results and limits: Expanded clones of NKG2C+ T cells had an unclear HCMV specificity. The CD3+CD56-NKG2C+ fraction of a few donors was also led by these clonotypes. Dominant NKG2C+ clonotypes made up about 1.0-7.0% of CD8+ T cells in six donors.

Germline CDR1 and CDR2: GTSNPN and SVGIG (reference sequence). CDR3 size: 13 residues. This TCR derives from a man aged 18 to 29 in good health. The chain is built from TRBV30 and TRBJ2-7; TCRdb's D call of TRBD2 is untestable without DNA. Sample: blood T cells: a sorted CD56 or NKG2C T cell subset, CD4+ or CD8+ T cells, or bulk PBMC T cells (not recorded which). This CDR3 reads CAWSAGLALEQYF.